This T cell receptor beta chain was documented in a study of T-cell memory formation after mild COVID-19. Germline CDR1 and CDR2: MNHNY and SVGAGI (reference sequence). The CDR3 is 15 amino acids. Trimming left V 6 bases short and J 1 base short, with 15 bases between. This clonotype was counted between two and nine times. Each CDR3 protein gets one entry after TCRdb re-called the 5' RACE reads with MiXCR. Of fewer than 50,000 distinct CDR3 sequences in the sample, around 6.6% were seen once. This chain uses TRBV6-6 with TRBJ2-5; no clear D gene. Input material: PBMCs or a T cell subset sorted from them (not recorded which). The sequence was obtained from an adult who had mild COVID-19 (a few samples of this study predate the infection). Cell type and time point are not known. DNA of the CDR3: TGTGCCAGCAGACTTAAGTTGACGTCCCAAGAGACCCAGTACTTC. Amino acids: CASRLKLTSQETQYF.